This T cell receptor (beta chain) was captured by sequencing in a study of blood T cell repertoires in COVID-19 (dated by TCRdb to the early 2020s). With respect to the entire study: Collaborator samples came from the United States, Italy and Spain and covered acute and convalescent phases of COVID-19. The material from the prospective study consisted of cDNA or gDNA derived from T cells, B-cell-depleted T cells, or PBMCs. The dataset comprised deeply sampled blood TCRbeta repertoires from subjects exposed to, actively infected with, or recovered from COVID-19. A freely available public database, intended as a resource for researchers studying the immune response to SARS-CoV-2, is where the repertoires were released. Samples came from the ongoing ImmuneRACE study (first 160 participants) plus 1,254 subjects from 6 global collaborators. Nearly every sample came with metadata listing a de-identified subject ID, COVID-19 status, age in years and sex. HLA class I and class II types, where available, came from metadata supplied by the sample provider rather than from assay-based typing. What the authors observed across the whole study: The quantity of clinical and demographic metadata differed by source and by participant and was supplied without curation.

TCRbeta CDR3 regions were amplified from genomic DNA by means of the immunoSEQ Assay, a bias-controlled multiplex PCR. For the original study's pipeline: The number of nucleated cells in each sample was estimated by amplification of reference gene primers within the assay. Sequence reads were collapsed and filtered to measure the absolute abundance of every unique TCRbeta CDR3 rearrangement. For each sample, productive Simpson clonality was calculated by taking the square root of Simpson's diversity index across productive rearrangements. The immuneACCESS repertoire file appears here via TCRdb, limited to in-frame rearrangements. These files lack a portion of the clones; in checked studies, under half of the deficit traces to unresolved V genes, and the cause of the others is not known. V, J and clone size are those of that table, while D and trimming were read from the DNA. This sample is represented by fewer than 30,000 clones; 92% of them were singletons. The biggest ten clones account for around 2.8% of the sample.

Comments on this clone: What antigen it recognizes has not been identified. Base quality data are lacking; no much larger clone is found one base away.

The collaborating institutions used their own protocols to collect whole blood in K2EDTA tubes. Collaborator samples were shipped for TCRbeta analysis as frozen whole blood, isolated PBMCs, or DNA extracted from either sample type. The sequencing input was peripheral blood. The sequence was obtained from a human donor in a cohort sampled during active COVID-19.

The sequenced DNA: TGTGCCAGCAAGTGGGGCGCCGGCTATGGCTACACCTTC. Its amino acids are CASKWGAGYGYTF. The sequence is built from TRBV27 and TRBJ1-2; perhaps TRBD1 is the D gene, with 5 bases matching. The germline V gene (reference sequence) supplies CDR1 MNHEY and CDR2 SMNVEV. The germline ends are 13 bases apart after V is trimmed by 7 bases and J by 4 bases. The cysteine opens and the phenylalanine closes a CDR3 of 13 amino acids. The retained sequence is limited to the CDR3, 39 bases, with the frame set at the first base.